This T cell receptor beta chain was profiled in a study of response to subunit inactivated influenza vaccine (dated by TCRdb to 2016 to 2019). About the full investigation: To follow how T cells responded to a trivalent subunit inactivated influenza vaccine, the researchers relied on deep quantitative profiling of the T cell receptor repertoire. The paper's findings and limits, for the study overall: The authors proposed that each seasonal influenza vaccination may bring in only a limited number of new T cells.

In the case of this clonotype: It has no known antigen specificity. Within one base of it there is no much larger clone, and no base qualities were kept.

From the cysteine up to the phenylalanine, the CDR3 has a length of 15 residues. Only CDR3 DNA is held: 45 bases, read in frame from base 1. V is shortened by 1 base, J by 3 bases, and the region joining them spans 13 bases. The germline V gene yields SGHRS for CDR1 and YFSETQ for CDR2. The library was produced with RT-PCR. The reads were generated on an Illumina HiSeq 2500. Through fastp at Q25 and MiXCR, TCRdb rebuilt clones from the public reads, retaining in-frame beta chains. CDR3 protein sequences are deduplicated, and each keeps its most common genes and DNA. This sample lists around 200,000 distinct CDR3 sequences; around 9% were detected once. The leading ten clones occupy 11% of the sample.

The receptor chain draws on TRBV5-1 and TRBJ2-5, with a weak D call of TRBD1 (6 bases match). The sample was non-naive T cells sorted from PBMCs, taken on the day of vaccination. What this sample's cell subset or site label stands for: memory T cell fraction. The origin of this receptor is a man aged 45-65 years who received an inactivated influenza vaccine. Donor details come from another sample of the same person, matched by shared clones. The DNA reads as follows: TGCGCCAGCAGCTTGTTGGGGGCGCAGAAAGAGACCCAGTACTTC. It specifies CASSLLGAQKETQYF.